One sample yielded the 5 T cell receptor beta chains listed below, sequenced in a study of PD-1 blockade in classical Hodgkin lymphoma. Time point reported: cycle 4 day 1 (C4D1), after six to seven weeks of nivolumab. All patients experienced relapse after autologous stem cell transplantation, and brentuximab vedotin exposure was variable. Generated by immunoSEQ multiplex PCR, the TCRdb table keeps only in-frame clones and is missing some. The data show approximately 26,000 clones, about four fifths seen once. Sequencing was performed on peripheral blood mononuclear cells (PBMCs), taken before the fourth cycle of nivolumab. The receptor source for this set is a human donor with classical Hodgkin lymphoma.

The DNA for the CDR3 is TGTGCCAGCAGTGAAGCTGGGGCCAACGTCCTGACTTTC. This codes for CASSEAGANVLTF. This chain joins TRBV6-1 and TRBJ2-6; D gene unclear. This CDR3 spans 13 amino acids. Per the germline V gene, CDR1 is MNHNS and CDR2 is SASEGT. The V end lost 0 bases, the J end lost 3 bases, and 0 bases lay between the germline ends.

The CDR3 spells CASSPPGGANTGELFF. The DNA of the CDR3 is TGTGCCAGCAGCCCGCCCGGGGGAGCGAACACCGGGGAGCTGTTTTTT. The chain employs TRBV7-9 and TRBJ2-2; a possible D gene is TRBD2 (6 bases). The CDR3 consists of 16 residues. Trimming removed 5 bases from V and 0 bases from J, with 13 bases in between. From germline, CDR1 is SEHNR and CDR2 FQNEAQ (reference sequence). The full variable domain, its missing parts supplied by reference TRBV7-9 and TRBJ2-2, is DTGVSQNPRHKITKRGQNVTFRCDPISEHNRLYWYRQTLGQGPEFLTYFQNEAQLEKSRLLSDRFSAERPKGSFSTLEIQRTEQGDSAMYLCASSPPGGANTGELFFGEGSRLTVL.

This chain joins TRBV14 and TRBJ2-5; 7 bases fit TRBD2. Germline-derived CDR1 and CDR2 are SGHDN and FVKESK. The CDR3 spans 18 residues. Losses at the gene ends were 3 bases for V and 1 base for J; bases not matched to a gene: 14. The CDR3 here is CASSHGRVPMRAQETQYF. The CDR3 coding sequence is TGTGCCAGCAGCCATGGGAGGGTCCCCATGAGGGCCCAAGAGACCCAGTACTTC. Using reference TRBV14 and TRBJ2-5 for the parts outside the CDR3, the full variable domain is EAGVTQFPSHSVIEKGQTVTLRCDPISGHDNLYWYRRVMGKEIKFLLHFVKESKQDESGMPNNRFLAERTGGTYSTLKVQPAELEDSGVYFCASSHGRVPMRAQETQYFGPGTRLLVL.

V usage is TRBV7-8 and J usage is TRBJ2-1, with 9 positions matching TRBD2. The CDR3 contains 15 residues. CDR1 and CDR2 (germline): SGHVS, FQNEAQ. After removal of 1 base from V and 6 bases from J, the junction contained 4 bases not matched to a gene. CDR3 loop: CASSLGTSVVNEQFF. DNA for the CDR3: TGTGCCAGCAGCTTAGGGACTAGCGTAGTCAATGAGCAGTTCTTC.

CDR3 protein: CASSQARPGGSTDTQYF. CDR3 in DNA: TGTGCCAGCAGCCAAGCTAGGCCAGGGGGAAGCACAGATACGCAGTATTTT. The chain has TRBV4-2 and TRBJ2-3, with TRBD1 matching 7 bases. The length of the CDR3 is 17 residues. The V segment lost 1 base and the J segment 0 bases; nucleotides outside the gene matches: 7. The germline CDR1 and CDR2 sequences are LGHNA and YNFKEQ.